This T cell receptor beta chain was recovered during a study of cytomegalovirus exposure and HLA in healthy donors (dated by TCRdb to 2015 to 2018). About the full investigation: An earlier analysis of some 620 of the donors reported 250 to 300 Gb of sequence data and 117 million unique TCR beta sequences obtained from about 200 million T cells. Roughly 320 gigabases of sequencing data and 70 million to 95 million unique TCR sequences made up an early release that covered 640 HLA-typed donors. The genetic ancestry cluster associated with self-reported Caucasian donors included about 84% of the roughly 400 genotyped donors. The study aimed to test whether cataloging public T cell receptors could reveal signatures of past pathogen exposure. The T cell repertoires of around 670 subjects were profiled by immunosequencing and related to cytomegalovirus serostatus. In addition to the first cohort of 650 to 750 subjects, a separate validation cohort of about 120 different subjects was used. The study combined high-throughput TCR immunosequencing, statistical association of individual TCRs with disease status, and machine learning to predict cytomegalovirus infection status. A later analysis re-analyzed previously published TCR beta repertoires from 650 to 800 donors and added high-resolution HLA genotyping to study TCR occurrence patterns. Rather than using new phenotypic data, the later analysis identified candidate immune exposures from TCR beta sequences and from how often those sequences occurred across donors. To decide whether each TCR beta V gene segment behaved as functional or pseudogenic, an earlier analysis of over 500 of the donors relied on high-throughput TCR beta sequencing. Donor age, sex, ethnicity and CMV serostatus were compiled alongside the repertoire data. Genome-wide SNP genotypes for about 65% of the 666 donors were used in a later genetic analysis, which treated that subset as a discovery cohort. All discovery cohort repertoires had been generated using a single sequencing platform. Both class I and class II loci were covered by HLA typing, at four-digit resolution. Typing coverage varied by locus: roughly 620-640 donors for A, B, C, DRB1 and DQB1; approximately 500 for DQA1; nearly 610 for DPA1; around 490 for DPB1. Because of strong linkage in the cohort, five DR-DQ haplotypes were treated as single units for association and clustering. Across around 400 genotyped donors of the cohort, an average of about 250,000 unique TCR beta nucleotide sequences per donor were sequenced, and roughly 17% of those sequences were non-productive. The study at large found these results: According to a later analysis, most CMV-associated TCR beta chains appeared to be HLA-restricted, and the HLA associations seemed to be driven largely by CMV exposure. Because HLA typing was unavailable for some donors at each locus, only the typed subset was used in association tests. The authors suggested that the approach could potentially be generalized to other disease states and immunological phenotypes. A further reported finding was that TCR beta sequences accurately predicted the HLA-A and HLA-B alleles for most subjects in the first cohort. In the study, 150 to 200 TCR beta chains were listed as associated with cytomegalovirus. Most TCR sequences were observed very rarely across donors, whereas some public TCRs were present in many individuals. When HLA alleles, especially DR and DQ, strongly co-occurred, attributing TCR associations to individual alleles was difficult. In vitro tests confirmed that three of the cytomegalovirus-associated TCR beta chains recognize cytomegalovirus antigens. A group of highly shared sequence variants was considered likely to be a technical artifact of the sequencing pipeline. Only TCR beta chains were sequenced in this cohort, and the absence of alpha or paired-chain data limited detectable features. In a later genetic analysis, a missense DCLRE1C variant was associated with V-gene and J-gene trimming of TCR beta chains, and the association was replicated in an independent cohort. The presence/absence analyses assumed that sequencing depth was roughly uniform across donors, and that assumption may not be true. A later analysis reported that several top co-occurrence clusters appeared linked to parvovirus B19, influenza, CMV and Epstein-Barr virus. According to a later genetic analysis, donors in an Asian-associated ancestry cluster had fewer N-insertions in productive TCRs than the roughly 660-donor mean. In a later analysis, HLA-associated TCR beta chains were found to be more clonally expanded and to have lower generation probabilities than equally common non-associated chains. Some IMGT-functional V segments, including TRBV6-2 and TRBV6-3, could not be told apart with the 87-base-pair reads, so those segments were excluded. In an earlier analysis of approximately 590 of the donors, most TCR beta V segments appeared in productive rearrangements about 90% or about 30% of the time, broadly matching IMGT annotations. In a later analysis, the rate of TCR association differed among HLA loci, with DRB1 alleles having the most associated TCRs and HLA-C alleles having the fewest. Specific HLA alleles were associated with over 15,000 TCR beta sequences at a false discovery rate of 0.05 in a later analysis. In both the original and validation cohorts, the classifier was reported to diagnose cytomegalovirus status with high specificity and sensitivity. Immune exposure information for the cohort was limited to CMV serostatus. Linkage disequilibrium might explain the correlated functional status among segregating V segments, but an unknown experimental factor could not be excluded. Roughly 17 rarely observed V segments, including chromosome 9 orphons, were excluded from the earlier analysis of approximately 500 of the donors because counts were too low.

The library came from the immunoSEQ multiplex PCR assay. A mixture of 60 forward primers for TCR Vbeta segments and 13 reverse primers for TCR Jbeta segments was used in the multiplex PCR. The CDR3 region of rearranged TCR beta genes was amplified from genomic DNA with a multiplex PCR assay. The Illumina HiSeq System was used to sequence the amplified TCR beta libraries as 87-base-pair reads. The authors' pipeline ran thus. In a later analysis, approximately 74 million unique TCR beta chains were counted across the 666 repertoires, and around 10 million of these chains were shared by at least two donors. Raw reads were error-corrected and collapsed into unique sequences by a nearest-neighbor algorithm in which closely related sequences were merged to remove PCR and sequencing errors. V, D and J gene segments were assigned by aligning CDR3 sequences to IMGT reference sequences. For a sequence to be retained, a match of at least six nucleotides to both a V gene segment and a J gene segment was required. A rearrangement was called productive if the CDR3 had no stop codons and remained in frame with V and J, and every other rearrangement was called non-productive. Following IMGT convention, CDR3 was defined as the stretch from the second conserved V-encoded cysteine to the conserved J-encoded phenylalanine. The earlier analysis of 587 of the donors excluded any sequence lacking an unambiguous match to a single V gene segment. In an earlier analysis of approximately 610 of the donors, V segments were called functional above 56.7% productive rearrangements and were called segregating when the between-donor standard deviation exceeded 5%. A statistical classification framework was built to diagnose cytomegalovirus status from the catalog of TCR beta chain sequences. A later analysis assigned V and J genes by comparing TCR nucleotide sequences with IMGT/GENE-DB human TR gene sequences. In a later analysis, CDR3 sequences and most-parsimonious VDJ recombination scenarios were assigned using the TCRdist pipeline. In a later analysis, each TCR beta chain was defined by its CDR3 amino acid sequence together with its V-gene family, and reads without a unique V-gene family were excluded. As a way to deal with suspected cross-contamination and a sequencing artifact, a later analysis dropped over 550 nucleotide sequences that were highly shared and had low generation probability. In a later analysis, a clonal expansion index was calculated for each public chain from normalized within-repertoire ranks of inferred template counts. A later analysis computed generation probabilities with a VDJ recombination model fitted to out-of-frame rearrangements, and checked the results against IGoR. A later analysis scored TCR-TCR, TCR-HLA and TCR-CMV co-occurrence with hypergeometric tests, applying a repertoire-size bias correction to TCR pairs. A later analysis estimated false discovery rates by permuting HLA or CMV assignments 20 times. A later analysis grouped co-occurring TCRs with DBSCAN, adding TCRdist sequence similarity when clustering within HLA-allele-positive subsets. Repertoires with fewer than 30,000 or more than 120,000 public chains were left out of co-occurrence clustering, as were about 5 repertoires with anomalous nucleotide sharing. TCRdb mirrors the immuneACCESS table, restricted to in-frame sequences. Some clones are absent from its copies; in checked studies, under half trace to an unresolved V gene, and the reason for the others is unknown. V, J and clone size are those of that table, while D and trimming were read from the DNA. Here the sample has about 160,000 clones; less than 90% occur a single time. 6.3% of the sample comes from the top ten.

This clone was seen a few times. Its antigen remains undetermined. No quality values exist for individual bases; no much larger clone is one base distant. Unmatched junction bases come to 13, with V trimmed by 6 bases and J by 3 bases. Spanning cysteine to phenylalanine, the CDR3 consists of 16 amino acids. Just CDR3 DNA is preserved here, 48 bases in frame from base 1. The germline V gene supplies CDR1 SGHRS and CDR2 YFSETQ. The cohort consisted of more than 650 healthy bone marrow donors. At the time of sampling, all cohort members were nominally healthy, though unrecorded immune exposures were likely present. The donor was CMV seropositive and was included in the group of 300 or so seropositive cohort members. Every donor gave a peripheral blood sample, and the peripheral blood mononuclear cells from that sample were used for TCR beta sequencing. The Qiagen DNeasy Blood Extraction Kit was used to extract genomic DNA from the blood cell samples.

The sample was PBMCs. The rearrangement combines TRBV5-1 with TRBJ2-7; TRBD2 fits 9 bases in the junction. This receptor was taken from a male donor in good health and CMV-seropositive. The CDR3 protein sequence reads: CASTPQGSGSVYEQYF. The nucleotide sequence is given as TGCGCCAGCACCCCCCAGGGTAGCGGGAGTGTCTACGAGCAGTACTTC.